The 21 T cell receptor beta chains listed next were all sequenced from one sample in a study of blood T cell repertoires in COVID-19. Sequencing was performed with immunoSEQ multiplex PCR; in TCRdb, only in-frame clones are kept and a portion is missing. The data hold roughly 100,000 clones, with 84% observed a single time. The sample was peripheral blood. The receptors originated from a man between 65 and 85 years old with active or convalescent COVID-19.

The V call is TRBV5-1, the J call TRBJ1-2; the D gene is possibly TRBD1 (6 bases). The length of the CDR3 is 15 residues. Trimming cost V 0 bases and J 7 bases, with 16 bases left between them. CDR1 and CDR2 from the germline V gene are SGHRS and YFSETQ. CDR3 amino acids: CASSLDPGAEGGYTF. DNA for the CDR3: TGCGCCAGCAGCTTGGACCCAGGGGCTGAAGGTGGCTACACCTTC.

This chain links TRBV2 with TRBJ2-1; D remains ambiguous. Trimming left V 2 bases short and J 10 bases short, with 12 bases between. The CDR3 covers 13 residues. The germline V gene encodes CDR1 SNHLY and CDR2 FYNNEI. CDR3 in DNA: TGTGCCAGCAGTGAACGTCTCCGTGGCGAGCAGTTCTTC. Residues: CASSERLRGEQFF.

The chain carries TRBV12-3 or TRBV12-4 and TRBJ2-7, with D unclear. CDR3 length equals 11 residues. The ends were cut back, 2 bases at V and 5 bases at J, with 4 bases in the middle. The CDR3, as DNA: TGTGCCAGCAGTTTACGGGACGAGCAGTACTTC. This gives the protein CASSLRDEQYF.

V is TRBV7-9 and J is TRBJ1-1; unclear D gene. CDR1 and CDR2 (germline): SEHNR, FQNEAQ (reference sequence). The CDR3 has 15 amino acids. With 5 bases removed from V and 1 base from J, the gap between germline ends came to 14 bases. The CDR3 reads CASSPQRAPNTEAFF. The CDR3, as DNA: TGTGCCAGCAGCCCCCAGCGGGCTCCGAACACTGAAGCTTTCTTT.

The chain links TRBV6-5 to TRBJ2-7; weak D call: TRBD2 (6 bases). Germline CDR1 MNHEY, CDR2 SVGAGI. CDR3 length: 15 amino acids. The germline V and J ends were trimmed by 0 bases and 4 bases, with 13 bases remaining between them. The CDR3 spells CASSYSGTLTYEQYF. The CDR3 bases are TGTGCCAGCAGTTACTCAGGGACTCTAACTTACGAGCAGTACTTC.

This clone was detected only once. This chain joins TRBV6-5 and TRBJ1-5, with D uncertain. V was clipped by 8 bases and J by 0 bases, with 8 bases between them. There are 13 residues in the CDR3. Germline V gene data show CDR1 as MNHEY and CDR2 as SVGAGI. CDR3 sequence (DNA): TGTGCCAGCCGCGGAGGTAGCAATCAGCCCCAGCATTTT. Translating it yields CASRGGSNQPQHF.

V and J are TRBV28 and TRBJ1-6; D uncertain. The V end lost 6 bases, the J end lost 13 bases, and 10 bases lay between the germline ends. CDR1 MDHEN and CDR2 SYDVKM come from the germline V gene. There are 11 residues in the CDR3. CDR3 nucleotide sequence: TGTGCCAGCAGCCTGGTTGGCCCCCTCCACTTT. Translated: CASSLVGPLHF.

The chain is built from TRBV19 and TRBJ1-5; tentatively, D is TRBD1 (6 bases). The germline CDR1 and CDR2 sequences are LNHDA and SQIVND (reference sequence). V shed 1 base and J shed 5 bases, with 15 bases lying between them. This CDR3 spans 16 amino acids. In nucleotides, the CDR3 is TGTGCCAGTAGTATAGGAGGAGGCAGGGGATATCAGCCCCAGCATTTT. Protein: CASSIGGGRGYQPQHF.

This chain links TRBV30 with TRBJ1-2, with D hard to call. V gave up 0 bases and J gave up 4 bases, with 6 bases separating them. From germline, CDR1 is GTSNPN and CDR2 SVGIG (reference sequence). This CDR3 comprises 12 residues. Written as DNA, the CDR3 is TGTGCCTGGAGTGTAAACGGCTATGGCTACACCTTC. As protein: CAWSVNGYGYTF.

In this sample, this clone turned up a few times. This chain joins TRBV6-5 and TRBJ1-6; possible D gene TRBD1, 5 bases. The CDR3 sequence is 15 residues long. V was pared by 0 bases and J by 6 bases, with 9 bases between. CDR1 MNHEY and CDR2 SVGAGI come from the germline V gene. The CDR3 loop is CASSYSGGFNSPLHF. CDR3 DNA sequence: TGTGCCAGCAGTTACTCTGGGGGGTTTAATTCACCCCTCCACTTT.

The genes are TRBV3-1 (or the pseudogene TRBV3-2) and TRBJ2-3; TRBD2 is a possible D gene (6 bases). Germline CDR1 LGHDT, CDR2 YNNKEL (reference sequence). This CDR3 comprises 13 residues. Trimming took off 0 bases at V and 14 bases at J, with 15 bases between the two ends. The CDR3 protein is CASSQDTTSGGYF. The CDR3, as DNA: TGTGCCAGCAGCCAAGATACGACTTCCGGGGGGTATTTT.

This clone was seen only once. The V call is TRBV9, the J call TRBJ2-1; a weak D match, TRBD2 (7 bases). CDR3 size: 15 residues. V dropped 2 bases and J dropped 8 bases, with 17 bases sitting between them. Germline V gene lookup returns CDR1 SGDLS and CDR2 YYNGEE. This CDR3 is CASSVDRLRGDEQFF. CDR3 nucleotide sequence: TGTGCCAGCAGCGTTGACAGGCTCCGGGGGGATGAGCAGTTCTTC.

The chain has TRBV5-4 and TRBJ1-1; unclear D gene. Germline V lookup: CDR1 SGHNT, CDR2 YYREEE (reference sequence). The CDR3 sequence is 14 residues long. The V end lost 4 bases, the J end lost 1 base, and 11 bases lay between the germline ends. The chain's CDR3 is CASSPSRGNTEAFF. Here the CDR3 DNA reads TGTGCCAGCAGCCCTTCCCGGGGGAACACTGAAGCTTTCTTT.

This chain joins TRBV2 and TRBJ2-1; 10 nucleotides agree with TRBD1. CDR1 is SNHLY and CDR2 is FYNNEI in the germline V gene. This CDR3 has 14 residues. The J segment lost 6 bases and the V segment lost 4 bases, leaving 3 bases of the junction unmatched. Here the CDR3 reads CASSVRQGANEQFF. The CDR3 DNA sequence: TGTGCCAGCAGTGTCCGACAGGGGGCCAATGAGCAGTTCTTC.

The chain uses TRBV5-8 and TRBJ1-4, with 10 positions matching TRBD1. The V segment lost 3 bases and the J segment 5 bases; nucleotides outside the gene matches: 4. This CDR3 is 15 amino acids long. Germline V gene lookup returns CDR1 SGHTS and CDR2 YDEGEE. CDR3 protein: CASSSPGQGNEKLFF. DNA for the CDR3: TGTGCCAGCAGCTCCCCGGGACAGGGGAATGAAAAACTGTTTTTT.

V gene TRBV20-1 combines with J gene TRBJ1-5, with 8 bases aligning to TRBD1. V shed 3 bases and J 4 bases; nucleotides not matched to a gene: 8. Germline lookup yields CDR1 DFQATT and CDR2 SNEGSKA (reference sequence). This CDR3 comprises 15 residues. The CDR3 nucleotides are TGCAGTGCTAGTCAAGAGACAGGGGAGAATCAGCCCCAGCATTTT. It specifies CSASQETGENQPQHF.

For the CDR3, the DNA is TGTGCCAGCAGCTTACAGGGAGGGATGGTCCTCTCTGGAAACACCATATATTTT. It specifies CASSLQGGMVLSGNTIYF. The chain carries TRBV7-8 and TRBJ1-3; possibly TRBD1 for D (5 bases). Germline assignment: CDR1 SGHVS and CDR2 FQNEAQ. The V end was cut by 2 bases, the J end by 0 bases, with 17 bases between. The CDR3 extends over 18 amino acids.

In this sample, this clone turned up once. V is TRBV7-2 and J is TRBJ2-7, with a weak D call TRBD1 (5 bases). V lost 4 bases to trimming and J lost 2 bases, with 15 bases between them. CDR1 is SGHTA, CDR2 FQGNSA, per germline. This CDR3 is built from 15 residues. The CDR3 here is CASSYSGTGAYEQYF. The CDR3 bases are TGTGCCAGCAGCTATTCCGGTACAGGAGCCTACGAGCAGTACTTC.

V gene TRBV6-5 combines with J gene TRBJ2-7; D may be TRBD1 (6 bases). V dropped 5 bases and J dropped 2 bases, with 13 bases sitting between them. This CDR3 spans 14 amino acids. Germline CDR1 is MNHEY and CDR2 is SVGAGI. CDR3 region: CASSNRAETYEQYF. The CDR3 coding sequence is TGTGCCAGCAGTAACAGGGCGGAGACCTACGAGCAGTACTTC.

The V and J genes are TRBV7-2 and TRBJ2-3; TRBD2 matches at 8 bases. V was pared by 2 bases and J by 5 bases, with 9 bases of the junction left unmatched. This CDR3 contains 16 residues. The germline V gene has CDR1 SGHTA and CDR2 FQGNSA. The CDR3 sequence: CASSLSSGVFGDTQYF. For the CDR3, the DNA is TGTGCCAGCAGCTTAAGTAGCGGGGTTTTTGGAGATACGCAGTATTTT.

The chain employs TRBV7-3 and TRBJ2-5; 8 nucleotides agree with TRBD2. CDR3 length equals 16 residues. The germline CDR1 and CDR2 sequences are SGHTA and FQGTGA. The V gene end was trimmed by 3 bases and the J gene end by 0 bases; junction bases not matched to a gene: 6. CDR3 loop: CASSFFGGGYQETQYF. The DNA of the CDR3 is TGTGCCAGCAGCTTCTTTGGCGGGGGGTACCAAGAGACCCAGTACTTC.